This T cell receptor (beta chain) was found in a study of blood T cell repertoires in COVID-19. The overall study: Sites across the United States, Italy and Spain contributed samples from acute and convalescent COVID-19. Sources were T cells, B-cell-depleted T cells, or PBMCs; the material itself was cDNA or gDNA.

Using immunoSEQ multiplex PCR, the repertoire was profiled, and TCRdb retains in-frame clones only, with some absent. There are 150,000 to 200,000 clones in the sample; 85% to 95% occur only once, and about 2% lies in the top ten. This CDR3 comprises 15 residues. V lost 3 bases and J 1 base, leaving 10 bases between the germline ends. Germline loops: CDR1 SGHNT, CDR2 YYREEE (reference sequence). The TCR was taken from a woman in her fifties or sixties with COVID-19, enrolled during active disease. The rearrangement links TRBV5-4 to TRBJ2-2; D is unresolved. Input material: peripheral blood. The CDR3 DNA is TGTGCCAGCAGCTCCCACTTCCTGAACACCGGGGAGCTGTTTTTT. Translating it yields CASSSHFLNTGELFF.